The clone carrying this T cell receptor beta chain was found once. Its antigen is currently unknown. The sample comes from a study of shared clonotypes between healthy human individuals. Background on the study: Donors were a couple of women and three men aged 18 to 49. The study's findings and limits: In several donors, roughly 5.2% of naive CD4 clonotypes appeared in common. Naive subsets tended to show greater estimated richness than memory subsets.

Original processing methods: In the immunoSEQ data, sequences were junction-only and lacked quality scores, so filtering differed. Sequencing used immunoSEQ multiplex PCR; TCRdb keeps in-frame clones, though not all of them. The V and J calls and clone size are taken from that table; D and trimming were inferred from the DNA. The sample includes roughly 1,500,000 clones, 98% of them seen just once. After removal of 5 bases from V and 3 bases from J, the junction contained 6 bases not matched to a gene. CDR1 and CDR2 (germline): MDHEN, SYDVKM. The CDR3 is made up of 14 amino acids. The TCR was taken from a man aged 30 to 45 in good health. This chain connects TRBV28 to TRBJ2-7; TRBD1 aligns across 8 bases. The sequencing sample was made of naive CD4+ T cells sorted from blood. Described subset: CD45RA+ positively selected. The CDR3 DNA sequence: TGTGCCAGCAGTCCCCGGGACAGGAACTACGAGCAGTACTTC. Translating it yields CASSPRDRNYEQYF. The variable domain in full, completed from reference TRBV28 and TRBJ2-7, reads DVKVTQSSRYLVKRTGEKVFLECVQDMDHENMFWYRQDPGLGLRLIYFSYDVKMKEKGDIPEGYSVSREKKERFSLILESASTNQTSMYLCASSPRDRNYEQYFGPGTRLTVT.